This TCR beta chain was retrieved from a study of T cells in localized non-small cell lung cancer. Study-level results: Turning up in adjacent lung were a median roughly 50 of the top 100 tumor clones. Only one tumor region was sequenced, so heterogeneity remains possible. Peak T cell clonality was found in uninvolved adjacent lung, exceeding tumor. Longer overall survival was seen with higher T cell density measured in blood.

Assay: immunoSEQ multiplex PCR; the TCRdb copy retains only in-frame clones and omits some. The table lists 35,000 or so clones, around 88% of them singletons, with approximately 6.8% in the top ten. Unmatched junction bases numbered 7, after V lost 4 bases and J lost 7 bases. Germline values: CDR1 MDHEN, CDR2 SYDVKM. The CDR3 consists of 14 residues. Regarding this clone: Its cognate antigen is unknown.

This receptor was taken from a woman aged 40 to 75 with stage I lung adenocarcinoma. The sequences come from peripheral blood, collected before any cancer treatment. The chain is built from TRBV28 and TRBJ1-2; 9 bases are shared with TRBD1. CDR3 sequence reads: CASSSHTGGIGYTF. The DNA for the CDR3 is TGTGCCAGCAGTTCCCATACAGGGGGCATTGGCTACACCTTC.